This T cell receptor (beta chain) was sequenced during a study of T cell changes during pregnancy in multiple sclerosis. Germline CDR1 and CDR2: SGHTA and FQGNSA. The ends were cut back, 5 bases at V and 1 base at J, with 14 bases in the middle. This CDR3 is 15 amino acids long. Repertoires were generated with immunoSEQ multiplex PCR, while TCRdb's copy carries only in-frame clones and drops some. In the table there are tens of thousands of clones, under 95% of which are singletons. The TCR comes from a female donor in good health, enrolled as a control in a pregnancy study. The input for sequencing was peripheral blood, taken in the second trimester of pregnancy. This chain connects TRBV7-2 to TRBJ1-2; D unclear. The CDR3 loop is CASSRADLFNYGYTF. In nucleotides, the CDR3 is TGTGCCAGCAGCAGAGCGGACCTTTTTAACTATGGCTACACCTTC.